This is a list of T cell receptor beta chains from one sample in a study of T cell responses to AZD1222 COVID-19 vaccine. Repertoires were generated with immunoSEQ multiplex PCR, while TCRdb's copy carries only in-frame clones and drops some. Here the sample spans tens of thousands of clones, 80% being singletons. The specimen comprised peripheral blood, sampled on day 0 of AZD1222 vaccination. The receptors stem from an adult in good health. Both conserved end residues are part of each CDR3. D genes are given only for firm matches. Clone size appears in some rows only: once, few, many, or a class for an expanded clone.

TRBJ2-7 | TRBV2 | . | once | CASSERQSSREQYF | TGTGCCAGCAGTGAAAGGCAGTCTTCTAGGGAGCAGTACTTC
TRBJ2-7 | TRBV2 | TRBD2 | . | CASRSGGYEQYF | TGTGCCAGCAGGAGCGGGGGCTACGAGCAGTACTTC
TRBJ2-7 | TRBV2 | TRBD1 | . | CANQRDRGTYEQYF | TGTGCCAACCAGCGAGACAGGGGCACCTACGAGCAGTACTTC
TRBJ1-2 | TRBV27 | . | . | CASRTTSDGIYGYTF | TGTGCCAGCAGAACTACTTCGGACGGGATCTATGGCTACACCTTC
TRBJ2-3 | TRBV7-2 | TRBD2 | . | CASSPLAGGSDTQYF | TGTGCCAGCAGCCCTTTAGCGGGGGGCTCAGATACGCAGTATTTT
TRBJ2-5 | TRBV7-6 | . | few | CASSLAGATKTQYF | TGTGCCAGCAGCTTAGCCGGGGCCACGAAGACCCAGTACTTC
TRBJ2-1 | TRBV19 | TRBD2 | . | CASSVSGGALGEQFF | TGTGCCAGTAGTGTAAGCGGGGGGGCCCTTGGTGAGCAGTTCTTC
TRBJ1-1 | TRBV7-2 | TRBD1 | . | CASSPADRLRDMNTEAFF | TGTGCCAGCAGCCCTGCGGACAGGTTGAGGGACATGAACACTGAAGCTTTCTTT
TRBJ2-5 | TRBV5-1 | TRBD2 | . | CASSWTGLAGQETQYF | TGCGCCAGCAGCTGGACGGGACTAGCGGGGCAAGAGACCCAGTACTTC
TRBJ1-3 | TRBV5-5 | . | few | CASSGPAWSGNTIYF | TGTGCCAGCTCCGGCCCGGCATGGTCTGGAAACACCATATATTTT
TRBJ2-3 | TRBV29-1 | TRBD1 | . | CSVEISGGTGGLDTQYF | TGCAGCGTTGAAATATCTGGAGGGACAGGGGGCCTAGATACGCAGTATTTT
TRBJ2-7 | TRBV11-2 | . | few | CASSLRRFAGEQYF | TGTGCCAGCAGCTTAAGGCGCTTTGCGGGCGAGCAGTACTTC
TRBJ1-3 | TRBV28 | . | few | CASRTAGNTIYF | TGTGCCAGCAGGACTGCTGGAAACACCATATATTTT
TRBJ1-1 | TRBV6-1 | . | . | CASSEVSGGTEAFF | TGTGCCAGCAGTGAAGTTTCGGGGGGCACTGAAGCTTTCTTT
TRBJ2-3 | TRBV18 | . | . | CASSTSRTDTQYF | TGTGCCAGCTCAACGTCCCGCACAGATACGCAGTATTTT
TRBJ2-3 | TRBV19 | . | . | CASTPGHRSTDTQYF | TGTGCCAGTACCCCGGGACATAGAAGCACAGATACGCAGTATTTT
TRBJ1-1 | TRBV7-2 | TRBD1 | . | CASSSQSVETGLGTEAFF | TGTGCCAGCAGCTCCCAATCAGTTGAGACAGGGTTAGGGACTGAAGCTTTCTTT
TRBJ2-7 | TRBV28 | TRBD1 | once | CASSRPGQGTSYEQYF | TGTGCCAGCAGCAGACCGGGACAGGGAACCTCCTACGAGCAGTACTTC
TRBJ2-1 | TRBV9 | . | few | CASSVLSGSSYNEQFF | TGTGCCAGCAGCGTATTATCAGGGAGCTCCTACAATGAGCAGTTCTTC
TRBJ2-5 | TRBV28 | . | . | CASSLGQETQYF | TGTGCCAGCAGTTTGGGCCAAGAGACCCAGTACTTC
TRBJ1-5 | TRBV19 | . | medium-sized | CATSQDSHQPQHF | TGTGCCACTTCTCAAGACAGCCATCAGCCCCAGCATTTT
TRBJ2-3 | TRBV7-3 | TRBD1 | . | CASSLGPGQGAGTQYF | TGTGCCAGCAGCCTCGGTCCGGGACAGGGGGCGGGTACGCAGTATTTT
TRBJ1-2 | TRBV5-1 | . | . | CASSSGGSNYGYTF | TGCGCCAGCAGCTCAGGAGGATCGAACTATGGCTACACCTTC
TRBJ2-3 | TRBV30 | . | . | CACRSVPTDTQYF | TGTGCCTGCCGCTCGGTGCCCACAGATACGCAGTATTTT
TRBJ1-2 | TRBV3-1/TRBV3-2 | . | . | CASSQGPNSNYGYTF | TGTGCCAGCAGCCAAGGACCTAACTCTAACTATGGCTACACCTTC
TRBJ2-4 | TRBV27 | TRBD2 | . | CASSPQAGVKNIQYF | TGTGCCAGCAGCCCGCAAGCGGGGGTGAAAAACATTCAGTACTTC
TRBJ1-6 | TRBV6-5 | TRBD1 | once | CASSPQGGYNSPLHF | TGTGCCAGCAGTCCCCAGGGGGGTTATAATTCACCCCTCCACTTT
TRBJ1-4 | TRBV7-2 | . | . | CASSLLGGGQEKLFF | TGTGCCAGCAGCTTATTGGGAGGGGGGCAGGAAAAACTGTTTTTT
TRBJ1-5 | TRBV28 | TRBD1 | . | CASSPGQGALSNQPQHF | TGTGCCAGCAGCCCGGGACAGGGGGCTTTGAGCAATCAGCCCCAGCATTTT
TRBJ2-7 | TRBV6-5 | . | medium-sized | CASSYSPSSYEQYF | TGTGCCAGCAGTTACAGTCCGAGCTCCTACGAGCAGTACTTC
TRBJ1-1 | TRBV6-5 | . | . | CASSSSRVTEAFF | TGTGCCAGCAGTTCTTCCAGGGTCACTGAAGCTTTCTTT
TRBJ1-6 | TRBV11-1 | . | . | CASPQPIIHSPLHF | TGTGCCTCCCCCCAGCCTATAATTCATTCACCCCTCCACTTT
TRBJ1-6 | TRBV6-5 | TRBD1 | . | CASSSGTGSSPLHF | TGTGCCAGCAGCTCCGGGACAGGGAGCTCACCCCTCCACTTT